Presented here are 9 T cell receptor beta chains from one specimen sequenced in a study of T cells in women clearing cervical HPV infection (dated by TCRdb to between 2018 and 2020). The library was generated by the immunoSEQ multiplex PCR assay. TCRdb took this table from immuneACCESS and kept in-frame rearrangements with V and J called. Such tables lack part of the clones; where checked against another copy, unresolved V genes explain under half of the gap, and the rest is unexplained. The sample table holds under 20,000 clones. The biggest ten clones account for around 3% of the sample. Specimen: blood buffy coat. The origin of the receptors is a woman between 18 and 75 years old with a cervical HPV16 infection that either progressed to CIN3+ or cleared (not recorded which).

A note on this clone: The read stops 3 residues short of the end of the CDR3; the missing end is completed from the germline J gene. The chain links TRBV5-1 to TRBJ2-3, with D perhaps matching TRBD1 (6 bases). CDR3 length: 14 residues. V was pared by 4 bases and J by 0 bases, with 9 bases between. Germline V CDR1 and CDR2: SGHRS, YFSETQ. This CDR3 is CASSGQTSTDTQYF. Partial CDR3 DNA: TGCGCCAGCAGCGGACAGACTAGCACAGATACG. Full variable domain (missing parts from reference TRBV5-1 and TRBJ2-3): KAGVTQTPRYLIKTRGQQVTLSCSPISGHRSVSWYQQTPGQGLQFLFEYFSETQRNKGNFPGRFSGRQFSNSRSEMNVSTLELGDSALYLCASSGQTSTDTQYFGPGTRLTVL.

As regards this clone: The read terminates 3 residues before the CDR3 end, so the remaining end is supplied by the germline J gene. The gene calls are TRBV2 and TRBJ1-6; no clear D. The CDR3 is made up of 14 amino acids. Germline lookup yields CDR1 SNHLY and CDR2 FYNNEI. Trimming took 6 bases from V and 0 from J, leaving 6 bases between them. The DNA read from the CDR3 is TGTGCCAGCAGAGGCAACTCCTATAATTCACCC. It is translated as CASRGNSYNSP. The entire CDR3 sequence reads CASRGNSYNSPLHF. Full variable domain (remainder filled in from reference TRBV2 and TRBJ1-6): EPEVTQTPSHQVTQMGQEVILRCVPISNHLYFYWYRQILGQKVEFLVSFYNNEISEKSEIFDDQFSVERPDGSNFTLKIRSTKLEDSAMYFCASRGNSYNSPLHFGNGTRLTVT.

Points on this clone: The read is 3 residues too short to cover the CDR3 end, so that end is filled in from the germline J gene. The rearrangement links TRBV6-4 to TRBJ2-1, with TRBD2 matching over 13 bases. The ends lost 2 bases at V and 3 bases at J; junction bases unmatched: 7. The germline gives CDR1 MRHNA, CDR2 SNTAGT. The CDR3 runs 18 residues. Partial CDR3 DNA: TGTGCCAGCAGTGACCGGACTAGCGGGGGCCAATACTACAATGAG. This gives the protein CASSDRTSGGQYYNE. The full CDR3 reads CASSDRTSGGQYYNEQFF.

With respect to this clone: The read comes to an end 3 residues before the CDR3 does, leaving the germline J gene to fill in the end. V and J are TRBV7-3 and TRBJ2-3; TRBD2 is a possible D gene (6 bases). This CDR3 comprises 16 residues. With 2 bases removed from V and 4 bases from J, the gap between germline ends came to 16 bases. Germline V gives CDR1 SGHTA, CDR2 FQGTGA. The CDR3 sequence is CASSLLSSASADTQYF. The sequenced part of the CDR3 DNA is TGTGCCAGCAGCTTACTTTCTAGCGCCAGCGCAGATACG.

In regard to this clone: Read coverage stops 3 residues before the CDR3 terminus; the germline J gene supplies the remainder. The chain is built from TRBV6-2 or TRBV6-3 and TRBJ2-3; 7 nucleotides agree with TRBD1. Unmatched junction bases numbered 9, after V lost 7 bases and J lost 2 bases. CDR3 length: 15 residues. Germline values: CDR1 MNHEY, CDR2 SVGEGT. CDR3 sequence reads: CASTARQGDTDTQYF. The part of the CDR3 DNA that was read is TGTGCCAGCACCGCACGGCAGGGGGACACAGATACG.

Comment on this clone: The missing CDR3 end, 3 residues past where the read stops, is filled in from the germline J gene. The chain carries TRBV19 and TRBJ2-7; D is possibly TRBD1 (6 bases). The CDR3 has 13 amino acids. Trimming took off 3 bases at V and 4 bases at J, with 10 bases between the two ends. Germline V lookup: CDR1 LNHDA, CDR2 SQIVND (reference sequence). CDR3 bases read: TGTGCCAGTAGTATCGGGACAAAGTACGAG. It is translated as CASSIGTKYE. The whole CDR3 protein is CASSIGTKYEQYF.

Remarks on this clone: Read coverage stops 3 residues before the CDR3 terminus; the germline J gene supplies the remainder. This chain connects TRBV27 to TRBJ2-3, with D perhaps matching TRBD2 (6 bases). The germline V gene encodes CDR1 MNHEY and CDR2 SMNVEV (reference sequence). The V end was cut by 7 bases, the J end by 3 bases, with 20 bases between. The CDR3 spans 16 residues. The CDR3 reads CASIPSGGLRTDTQYF. The CDR3 bases that were read are TGTGCCAGCATCCCCTCCGGGGGACTGAGGACAGATACG.

Points on this clone: The read ends 3 residues before the CDR3 terminus; that terminus is restored from the germline J gene. The gene calls are TRBV7-9 and TRBJ2-2; TRBD2 aligns across 8 bases. Germline CDR1 SEHNR, CDR2 FQNEAQ (reference sequence). V trimming: 4 bases; J trimming: 6 bases; junction bases outside the gene matches: 4. CDR3 size: 14 residues. CDR3 bases read: TGTGCCAGCAGCTCGGGACTAGATGCCGGGGAG. Its translation is CASSSGLDAGE. The full CDR3 sequence reads CASSSGLDAGELFF. The full variable domain, completed using reference TRBV7-9 and TRBJ2-2, is DTGVSQNPRHKITKRGQNVTFRCDPISEHNRLYWYRQTLGQGPEFLTYFQNEAQLEKSRLLSDRFSAERPKGSFSTLEIQRTEQGDSAMYLCASSSGLDAGELFFGEGSRLTVL.

To note about this clone: The read ends 3 residues early relative to the CDR3; the germline J gene fills the gap. This chain joins TRBV12-3 or TRBV12-4 and TRBJ1-1; perhaps TRBD1 as D (6 bases). The CDR3 loop spans 14 amino acids. Trimming took off 6 bases at V and 0 bases at J, with 11 bases between the two ends. CDR3 bases read: TGTGCCAGCAGCAAGGACAGATTGAACACTGAA. Its translation: CASSKDRLNTE. The full CDR3 reads CASSKDRLNTEAFF.